One and the same sample provided the 5 T cell receptor beta chains below, sequenced in a study of blood T cell repertoires in COVID-19. Clones were sequenced by immunoSEQ multiplex PCR, and TCRdb holds only the in-frame ones, with some missing. The sample records roughly 210,000 clones, 80% to 90% being singletons. The sample comprised peripheral blood. All receptors derive from a woman at least 80 years old with COVID-19, enrolled during active disease.

The chain has TRBV3-1 (or the pseudogene TRBV3-2) and TRBJ2-1; 9 nucleotides match TRBD2. The CDR3 has 15 amino acids. Per germline, CDR1 LGHDT and CDR2 YNNKEL (reference sequence). Trimming removed 7 bases from V and 1 base from J; junction bases left unmatched: 5. The CDR3 protein is CASNPSGGSYNEQFF. DNA of the CDR3: TGTGCCAGCAACCCCAGCGGGGGGTCCTACAATGAGCAGTTCTTC.

V gene TRBV6-5 combines with J gene TRBJ2-1; D is uncertain. The CDR3 runs 14 residues. V was shortened by 5 bases and J by 2 bases, with 10 bases between the two germline ends. CDR1 and CDR2 from the germline V gene are MNHEY and SVGAGI. DNA for the CDR3: TGTGCCAGCAGTACATTAGCACCCTACAATGAGCAGTTCTTC. Translating it yields CASSTLAPYNEQFF.

The sample holds a few counts of this clone. This rearrangement joins TRBV7-2 to TRBJ1-1, with 11 bases matching TRBD1. This CDR3 region has 16 residues. The ends lost 5 bases at V and 1 base at J; junction bases unmatched: 6. Germline V lookup: CDR1 SGHTA, CDR2 FQGNSA. The CDR3 loop is CASSRTGGGWNTEAFF. The DNA for the CDR3 is TGTGCCAGCAGCCGGACAGGGGGCGGTTGGAACACTGAAGCTTTCTTT.

V is TRBV28 and J is TRBJ1-2; maybe TRBD1 (6 bases). Germline CDR1 is MDHEN and CDR2 is SYDVKM. V was pared by 4 bases and J by 8 bases, with 26 bases between. The CDR3 extends over 17 amino acids. The CDR3 DNA reads as TGTGCCAGCAGTTCATACAGGGCCGGGGTGGCACTAAACGGCTACACCTTC. As protein: CASSSYRAGVALNGYTF.

The chain employs TRBV2 and TRBJ1-4; possible D gene TRBD1, 6 bases. The V gene's germline CDR1 is SNHLY and CDR2 FYNNEI. The CDR3 has 14 residues. Trimming removed 5 bases at V and 1 base at J, with 8 bases between. This chain's CDR3 is CASSIQGTNEKLFF. The CDR3 nucleotides read TGTGCCAGCAGTATACAGGGAACTAATGAAAAACTGTTTTTT. The full variable domain, its missing parts supplied by reference TRBV2 and TRBJ1-4, is EPEVTQTPSHQVTQMGQEVILRCVPISNHLYFYWYRQILGQKVEFLVSFYNNEISEKSEIFDDQFSVERPDGSNFTLKIRSTKLEDSAMYFCASSIQGTNEKLFFGSGTQLSVL.